A single T cell receptor (beta chain) is shown here with its context. This record comes from a study of blood T cells in healthy people across ages. Through a sample-barcoded 5' primer and a J-beta primer mix, a second PCR was run for roughly 6 to 12 cycles. Carrying 12 random nucleotides, a template-switch adaptor labeled each individual cDNA molecule. TCRdb reanalysed the 5' RACE reads using MiXCR and keeps one entry per CDR3 protein. The sample lists around 1,000,000 distinct CDR3 sequences; about two fifths were seen once. There are 16 residues in the CDR3. CDR1 is DFQATT and CDR2 is SNEGSKA in the germline V gene (reference sequence). After removal of 5 bases from V and 7 bases from J, the junction contained 15 bases not matched to a gene.

The J gene is TRBJ1-2, the V gene TRBV20-1; TRBD1 matches at 11 bases. Material: blood. The TCR sequence derives from a young man in good health. Here the CDR3 reads CSAAGQGANWRLGYTF. The CDR3 DNA reads as TGCAGTGCTGCTGGACAGGGGGCGAATTGGAGACTTGGCTACACCTTC.